This T cell receptor (beta chain) is drawn from a study of T-cell memory formation after mild COVID-19 (dated by TCRdb to the early 2020s). Context from the whole study: TCR sequence clusters from the two donors were largely donor specific. In a couple of donors, T-cell clones that expanded and contracted after mild COVID-19 were tracked by sequencing TCRalpha and TCRbeta repertoires over time. Two young, previously healthy adult volunteers made up the cohort, one male and one female.

From a lookup of the germline V gene, CDR1 and CDR2 are MNHEY and SVGEGT. The CDR3 goes from the cysteine to the phenylalanine over 16 residues. Just the 48-base CDR3 DNA is kept, in frame starting at base 1. Relative to germline, V is 0 bases shorter and J is 3 bases shorter, with 14 bases between their ends. The run used an Illumina NovaSeq 6000. cDNA libraries for TCRalpha and TCRbeta were prepared by 5'RACE using constant-segment primers, with sample barcodes and unique molecular identifiers added. Trizol reagent was used to extract RNA from every sample. The libraries were amplified in two PCR steps, and the second step added a second sample barcode and Illumina TruSeq adapters. Libraries were sequenced on an Illumina NovaSeq with 2 x 150 bp paired-end reads. As for the authors' bioinformatics: Reads were demultiplexed and collapsed into UMI-guided consensus sequences with migec v1.2.7. Using mixcr v2.1.11, the UMI consensuses were aligned to TRA and TRB V and J templates and assembled into clonotypes. Clonotypes were classified as expanded or contracted when called significant by both edgeR and NoisET, with noise models trained on biological replicates. For edgeR calls, a false discovery rate-adjusted p below 0.01 and a log2 fold-change threshold of 1 were applied. As an exploratory analysis of dynamics, PCA with hierarchical clustering was applied to max-normalized trajectories of the 1000 most abundant clonotypes. Separately sequenced CD4+ and CD8+ repertoires were used to assign the CD4 or CD8 phenotype of responding clones. TCRdb reran the public reads through fastp at Q25 and MiXCR, keeping productive beta chains. Records with the same CDR3 protein are collapsed into one entry carrying the most frequent genes and DNA. TCRdb, not the original authors, processed these V and J calls. Counted in this sample were some 600,000 distinct CDR3 sequences; 15% to 20% of them appeared once. In total, the top ten clones hold just over 8% of the sample.

Summary of the overall study and its limitations: Contracting CD4+ clones turned up mainly in the CM and EM memory subsets, whereas EMRA was where CD8+ clones were enriched. The second-wave clones that peaked on day 37 were not confirmed to be SARS-CoV-2 specific. Some responding clones were detected in pre-infection memory, which suggested that pre-existing cross-reactive memory T cells had joined the SARS-CoV-2 response. Clones that contracted from day 15 to 85 showed balanced CD4/CD8 phenotypes, whereas a second wave of clones that expanded from day 15 to 37 leaned towards CD4+. The study covered only two mild cases, and larger cohorts including severe cases with pre-infection samples were considered necessary.

PBMCs were isolated by Ficoll-Paque density gradient centrifugation. In its sample, this clonotype was seen many times. The antigen it binds to is not known. No base quality information exists; no much larger clone differs at one position. Rearrangement joined TRBV6-2 or TRBV6-3 to TRBJ1-1; the D gene is possibly TRBD1, with 6 bases matching. This sequence was found in an adult woman who had mild COVID-19 (a few samples of this study predate the infection). The sample titles of this study are shuffled in the database, so cell type and time point are left out; the donor was told from shared clones. What was sequenced was PBMCs or a T cell subset sorted from them (not recorded which). CDR3 reads: CASSYSGLPGDTEAFF. The DNA reads TGTGCCAGCAGTTACTCGGGACTTCCAGGGGACACTGAAGCTTTCTTT.